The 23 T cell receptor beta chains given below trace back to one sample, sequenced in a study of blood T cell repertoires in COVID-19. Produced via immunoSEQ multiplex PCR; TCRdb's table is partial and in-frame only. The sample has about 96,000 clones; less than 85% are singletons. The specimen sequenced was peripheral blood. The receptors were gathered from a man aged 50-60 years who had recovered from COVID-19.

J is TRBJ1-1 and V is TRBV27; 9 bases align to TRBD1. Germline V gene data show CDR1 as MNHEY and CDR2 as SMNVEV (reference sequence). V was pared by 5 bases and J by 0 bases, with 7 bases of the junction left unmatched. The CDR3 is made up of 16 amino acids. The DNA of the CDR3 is TGTGCCAGCAGTACCCGGACAGGGGTCGTGAACACTGAAGCTTTCTTT. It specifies CASSTRTGVVNTEAFF.

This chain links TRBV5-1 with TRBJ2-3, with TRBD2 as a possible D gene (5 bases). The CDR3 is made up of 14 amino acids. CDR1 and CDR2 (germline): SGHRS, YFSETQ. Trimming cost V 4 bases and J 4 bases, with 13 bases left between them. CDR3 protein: CASSPGSHPDTQYF. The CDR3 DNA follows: TGCGCCAGCAGCCCTGGGAGCCATCCAGATACGCAGTATTTT.

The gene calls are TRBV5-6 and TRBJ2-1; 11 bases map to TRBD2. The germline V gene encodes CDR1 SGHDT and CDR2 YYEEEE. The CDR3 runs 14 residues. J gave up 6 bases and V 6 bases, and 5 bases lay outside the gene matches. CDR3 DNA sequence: TGTGCCAGCATACTAGCGGGAGTTATCAATGAGCAGTTCTTC. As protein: CASILAGVINEQFF.

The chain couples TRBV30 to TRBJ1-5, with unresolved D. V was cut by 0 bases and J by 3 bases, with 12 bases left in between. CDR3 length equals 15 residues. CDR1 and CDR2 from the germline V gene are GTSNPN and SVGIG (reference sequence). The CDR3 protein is CAWSVTRRYNQPQHF. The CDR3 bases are TGTGCCTGGAGTGTAACTAGACGGTACAATCAGCCCCAGCATTTT.

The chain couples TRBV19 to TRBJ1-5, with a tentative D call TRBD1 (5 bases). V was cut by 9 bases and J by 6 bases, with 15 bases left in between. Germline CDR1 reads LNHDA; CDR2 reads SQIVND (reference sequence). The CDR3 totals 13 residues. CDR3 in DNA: TGTGCCAGCCAACAGGTCCAGGGTCAGCCCCAGCATTTT. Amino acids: CASQQVQGQPQHF.

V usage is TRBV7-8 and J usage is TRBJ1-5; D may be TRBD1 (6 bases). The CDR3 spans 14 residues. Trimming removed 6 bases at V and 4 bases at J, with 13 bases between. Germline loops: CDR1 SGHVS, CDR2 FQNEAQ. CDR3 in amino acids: CASRGTGMNQPQHF. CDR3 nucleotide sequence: TGTGCCAGCAGAGGTACAGGGATGAATCAGCCCCAGCATTTT.

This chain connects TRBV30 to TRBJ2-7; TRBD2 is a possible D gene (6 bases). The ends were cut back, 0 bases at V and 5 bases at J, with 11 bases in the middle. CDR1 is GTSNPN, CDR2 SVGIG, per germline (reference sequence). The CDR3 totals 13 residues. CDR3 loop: CAWSVGTWDEQYF. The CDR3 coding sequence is TGTGCCTGGAGTGTGGGGACTTGGGACGAGCAGTACTTC.

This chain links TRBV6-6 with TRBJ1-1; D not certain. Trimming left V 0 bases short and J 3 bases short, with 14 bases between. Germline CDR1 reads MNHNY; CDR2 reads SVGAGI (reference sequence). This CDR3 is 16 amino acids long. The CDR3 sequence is CASSYSRRVGDTEAFF. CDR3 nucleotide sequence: TGTGCCAGCAGTTACTCGAGAAGGGTCGGGGACACTGAAGCTTTCTTT.

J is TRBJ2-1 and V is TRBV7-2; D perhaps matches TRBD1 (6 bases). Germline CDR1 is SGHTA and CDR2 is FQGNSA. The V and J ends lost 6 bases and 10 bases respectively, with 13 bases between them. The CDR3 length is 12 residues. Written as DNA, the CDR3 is TGTGCCAGCAGTGGGCCAGGGGCGGAGCAGTTCTTC. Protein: CASSGPGAEQFF.

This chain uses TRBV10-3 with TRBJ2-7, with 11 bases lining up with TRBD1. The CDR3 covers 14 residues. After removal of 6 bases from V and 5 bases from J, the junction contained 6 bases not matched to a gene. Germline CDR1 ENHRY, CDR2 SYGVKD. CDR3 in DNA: TGTGCCATCAGAGGGGACAGGGGGAAGAACGAGCAGTACTTC. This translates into CAIRGDRGKNEQYF.

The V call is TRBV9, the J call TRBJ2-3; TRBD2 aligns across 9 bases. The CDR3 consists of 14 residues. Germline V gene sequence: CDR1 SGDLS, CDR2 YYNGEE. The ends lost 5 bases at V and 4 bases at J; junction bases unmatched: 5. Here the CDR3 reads CASRKERGADTQYF. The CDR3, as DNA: TGTGCCAGCAGGAAGGAGCGGGGGGCAGATACGCAGTATTTT.

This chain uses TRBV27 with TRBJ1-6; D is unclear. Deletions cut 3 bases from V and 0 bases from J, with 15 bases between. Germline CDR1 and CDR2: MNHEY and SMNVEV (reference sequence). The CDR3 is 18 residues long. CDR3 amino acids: CASSFGVLGSSYNSPLHF. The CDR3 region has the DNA TGTGCCAGCAGTTTTGGGGTACTAGGGAGCTCCTATAATTCACCCCTCCACTTT.

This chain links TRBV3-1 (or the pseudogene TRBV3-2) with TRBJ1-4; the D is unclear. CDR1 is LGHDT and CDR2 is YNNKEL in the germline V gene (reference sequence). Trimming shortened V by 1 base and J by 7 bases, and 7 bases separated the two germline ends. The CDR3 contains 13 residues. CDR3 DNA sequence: TGTGCCAGCAGCCAAGTCGGTAGTGAAAAACTGTTTTTT. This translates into CASSQVGSEKLFF.

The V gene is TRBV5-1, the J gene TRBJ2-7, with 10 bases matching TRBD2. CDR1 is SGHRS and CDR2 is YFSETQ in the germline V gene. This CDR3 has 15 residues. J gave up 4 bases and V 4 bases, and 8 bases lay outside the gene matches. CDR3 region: CASSPRTSGVYEQYF. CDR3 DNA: TGCGCCAGCAGCCCCAGGACTAGCGGCGTTTACGAGCAGTACTTC.

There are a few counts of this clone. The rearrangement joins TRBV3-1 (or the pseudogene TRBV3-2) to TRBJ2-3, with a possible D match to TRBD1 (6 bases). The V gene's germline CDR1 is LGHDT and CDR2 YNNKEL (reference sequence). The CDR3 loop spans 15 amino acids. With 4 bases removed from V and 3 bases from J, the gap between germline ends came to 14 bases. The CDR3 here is CASSPGHVGTDTQYF. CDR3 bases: TGTGCCAGCAGCCCGGGACATGTTGGGACAGATACGCAGTATTTT.

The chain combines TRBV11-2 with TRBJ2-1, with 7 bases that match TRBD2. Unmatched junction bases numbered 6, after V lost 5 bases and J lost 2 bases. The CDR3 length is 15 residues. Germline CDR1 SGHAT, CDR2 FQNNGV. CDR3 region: CASSAGTTAYNEQFF. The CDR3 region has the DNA TGTGCCAGCAGCGCCGGGACTACGGCCTACAATGAGCAGTTCTTC.

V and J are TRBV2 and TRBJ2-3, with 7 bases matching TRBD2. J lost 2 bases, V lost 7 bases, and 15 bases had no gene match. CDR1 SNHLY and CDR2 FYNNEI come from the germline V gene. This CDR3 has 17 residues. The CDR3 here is CASTRMGLAANTDTQYF. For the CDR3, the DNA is TGTGCCAGCACCAGAATGGGGCTAGCGGCAAACACAGATACGCAGTATTTT.

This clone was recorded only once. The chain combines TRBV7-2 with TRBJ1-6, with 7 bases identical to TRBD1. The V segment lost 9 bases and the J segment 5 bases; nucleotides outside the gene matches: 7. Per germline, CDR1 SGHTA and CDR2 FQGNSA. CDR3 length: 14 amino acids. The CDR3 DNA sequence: TGTGCCAGTCACCTCAGGGGGAATAATTCACCCCTCCACTTT. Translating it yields CASHLRGNNSPLHF.

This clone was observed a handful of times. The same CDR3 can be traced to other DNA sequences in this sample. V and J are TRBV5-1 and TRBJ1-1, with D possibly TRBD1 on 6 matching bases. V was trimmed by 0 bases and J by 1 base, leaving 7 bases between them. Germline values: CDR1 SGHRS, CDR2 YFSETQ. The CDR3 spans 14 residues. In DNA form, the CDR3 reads TGCGCCAGCAGCTTGGAAGGGGGGAACACTGAAGCTTTCTTT. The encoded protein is CASSLEGGNTEAFF. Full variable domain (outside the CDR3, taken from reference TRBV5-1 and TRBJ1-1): KAGVTQTPRYLIKTRGQQVTLSCSPISGHRSVSWYQQTPGQGLQFLFEYFSETQRNKGNFPGRFSGRQFSNSRSEMNVSTLELGDSALYLCASSLEGGNTEAFFGQGTRLTVV.

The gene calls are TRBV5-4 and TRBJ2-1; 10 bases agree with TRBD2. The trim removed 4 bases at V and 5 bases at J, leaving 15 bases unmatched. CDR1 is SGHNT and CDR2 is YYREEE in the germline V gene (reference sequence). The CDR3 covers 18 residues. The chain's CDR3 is CASSAGLAAPPFNNEQFF. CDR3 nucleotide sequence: TGTGCCAGCAGCGCCGGACTAGCGGCACCCCCATTTAACAATGAGCAGTTCTTC. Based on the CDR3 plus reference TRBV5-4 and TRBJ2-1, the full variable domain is ETGVTQSPTHLIKTRGQQVTLRCSSQSGHNTVSWYQQALGQGPQFIFQYYREEENGRGNFPPRFSGLQFPNYSSELNVNALELDDSALYLCASSAGLAAPPFNNEQFFGPGTRLTVL.

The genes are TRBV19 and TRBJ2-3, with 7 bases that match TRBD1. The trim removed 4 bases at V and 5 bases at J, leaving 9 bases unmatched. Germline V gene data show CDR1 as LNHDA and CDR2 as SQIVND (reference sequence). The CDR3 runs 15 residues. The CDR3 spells CASSNQRQGRDTQYF. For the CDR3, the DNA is TGTGCCAGTAGTAACCAACGACAGGGTCGAGATACGCAGTATTTT. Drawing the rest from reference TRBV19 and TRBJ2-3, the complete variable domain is DGGITQSPKYLFRKEGQNVTLSCEQNLNHDAMYWYRQDPGQGLRLIYYSQIVNDFQKGDIAEGYSVSREKKESFPLTVTSAQKNPTAFYLCASSNQRQGRDTQYFGPGTRLTVL.

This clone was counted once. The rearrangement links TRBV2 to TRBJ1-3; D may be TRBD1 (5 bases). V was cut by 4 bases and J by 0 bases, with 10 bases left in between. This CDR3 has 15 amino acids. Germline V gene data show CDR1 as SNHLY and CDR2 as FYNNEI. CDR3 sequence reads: CASSAAGGSGNTIYF. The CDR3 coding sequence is TGTGCCAGCAGTGCCGCGGGGGGCTCTGGAAACACCATATATTTT. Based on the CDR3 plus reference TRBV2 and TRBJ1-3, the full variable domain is EPEVTQTPSHQVTQMGQEVILRCVPISNHLYFYWYRQILGQKVEFLVSFYNNEISEKSEIFDDQFSVERPDGSNFTLKIRSTKLEDSAMYFCASSAAGGSGNTIYFGEGSWLTVV.

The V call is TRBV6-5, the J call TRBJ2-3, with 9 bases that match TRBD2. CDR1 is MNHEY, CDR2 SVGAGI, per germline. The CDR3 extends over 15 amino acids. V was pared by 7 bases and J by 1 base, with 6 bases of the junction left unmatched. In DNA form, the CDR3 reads TGTGCCAGCAAGACGGCTAGCGGGGGCACAGATACGCAGTATTTT. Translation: CASKTASGGTDTQYF.